The rows below give T cell receptor beta chains drawn from one sample of a study of T cell changes during pregnancy in multiple sclerosis. Sequencing was performed with immunoSEQ multiplex PCR; in TCRdb, only in-frame clones are kept and a portion is missing. Of 20,000 to 25,000 clones in the sample, over 75% were seen once. The sample consisted of CD8+ T cells from peripheral blood mononuclear cells, taken after pregnancy. The receptors stem from a female donor with multiple sclerosis, enrolled in a pregnancy study. The CDR3 runs from the conserved cysteine through the conserved F or W. The D gene is left open where the match is weak. Clone size, where shown, is once, few, many, or a class for clones that have expanded.

>-|TRBJ1-1|TRBV6-5|-
CASSSRGGEGTEAFF
TGTGCCAGCAGTTCCAGGGGAGGGGAGGGAACTGAAGCTTTCTTT
>-|TRBJ1-3|TRBV7-4|TRBD1
CASSLSGQGSSGNTIYF
TGTGCCAGCAGCTTATCGGGACAGGGTTCGTCTGGAAACACCATATATTTT
>-|TRBJ2-6|TRBV9|-
CASSGKLGFSGANVLTF
TGTGCCAGCAGCGGGAAATTGGGCTTCTCTGGGGCCAACGTCCTGACTTTC
>-|TRBJ2-1|TRBV5-8|TRBD1
CASSLGQGNNEQFF
TGTGCCAGCAGCTTGGGACAGGGAAACAATGAGCAGTTCTTC
>-|TRBJ2-2|TRBV7-2|TRBD2
CASTLSGREYTGELFF
TGTGCCAGCACCCTTAGCGGGAGGGAGTACACCGGGGAGCTGTTTTTT
>-|TRBJ1-6|TRBV5-1|-
CASSLVVVSYNSPLHF
TGCGCCAGCAGCTTGGTTGTCGTCTCCTATAATTCACCCCTCCACTTT
>-|TRBJ1-3|TRBV30|-
CAWSYGGNTIYF
TGTGCCTGGAGTTACGGGGGAAACACCATATATTTT
>-|TRBJ1-2|TRBV27|-
CASSFRTGWGYTF
TGTGCCAGCAGTTTTCGCACAGGGTGGGGCTACACCTTC
>-|TRBJ2-3|TRBV5-1|-
CASSLALDTQYF
TGCGCCAGCAGCTTGGCTTTAGATACGCAGTATTTT
>few|TRBJ1-1|TRBV4-1|TRBD1
CASSPVQGANTEAFF
TGCGCCAGCAGCCCCGTCCAGGGGGCTAACACTGAAGCTTTCTTT
>once|TRBJ1-5|TRBV19|-
CASSEFTDRGQPQHF
TGTGCCAGTAGCGAATTCACGGACAGAGGGCAGCCCCAGCATTTT
>-|TRBJ1-2|TRBV29-1|TRBD1
CSVEDQDRVWYGYTF
TGCAGCGTTGAAGATCAGGACAGGGTCTGGTATGGCTACACCTTC
>medium-sized|TRBJ2-7|TRBV30|TRBD2
CAWESGGEQYF
TGTGCCTGGGAGTCGGGAGGCGAGCAGTACTTC
>-|TRBJ2-7|TRBV4-3|TRBD2
CASSQDGTSGSGEQYF
TGCGCCAGCAGCCAAGATGGAACTAGCGGGAGTGGTGAGCAGTACTTC
>-|TRBJ2-1|TRBV27|TRBD1
CASSLISGTGMNEQFF
TGTGCCAGCAGTCTAATATCCGGGACAGGGATGAATGAGCAGTTCTTC
>-|TRBJ2-3|TRBV21-1|-
CASSKELRQGTTQPFGPPDTQYF
TGTGCCAGCAGCAAAGAACTTCGGCAGGGGACAACCCAACCTTTTGGCCCCCCAGATACGCAGTATTTT
>once|TRBJ2-7|TRBV14|TRBD2
CASSLALADYEQYF
TGTGCCAGCAGCTTGGCCCTAGCGGACTACGAGCAGTACTTC